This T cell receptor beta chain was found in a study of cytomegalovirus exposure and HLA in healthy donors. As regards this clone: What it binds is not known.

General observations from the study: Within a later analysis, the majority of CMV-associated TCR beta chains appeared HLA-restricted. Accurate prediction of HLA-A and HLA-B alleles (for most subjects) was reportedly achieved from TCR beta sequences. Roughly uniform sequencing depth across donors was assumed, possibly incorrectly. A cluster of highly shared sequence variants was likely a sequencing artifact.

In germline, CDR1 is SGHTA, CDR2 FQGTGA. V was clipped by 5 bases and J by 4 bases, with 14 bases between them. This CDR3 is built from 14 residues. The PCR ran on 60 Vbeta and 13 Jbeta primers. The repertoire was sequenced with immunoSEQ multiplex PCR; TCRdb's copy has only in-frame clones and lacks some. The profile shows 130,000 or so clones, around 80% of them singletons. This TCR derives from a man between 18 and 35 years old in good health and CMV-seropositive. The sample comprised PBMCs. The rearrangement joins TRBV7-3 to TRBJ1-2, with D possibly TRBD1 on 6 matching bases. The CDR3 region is CASSDRTALYGYTF. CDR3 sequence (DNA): TGTGCCAGCAGCGACAGGACGGCCCTCTATGGCTACACCTTC.